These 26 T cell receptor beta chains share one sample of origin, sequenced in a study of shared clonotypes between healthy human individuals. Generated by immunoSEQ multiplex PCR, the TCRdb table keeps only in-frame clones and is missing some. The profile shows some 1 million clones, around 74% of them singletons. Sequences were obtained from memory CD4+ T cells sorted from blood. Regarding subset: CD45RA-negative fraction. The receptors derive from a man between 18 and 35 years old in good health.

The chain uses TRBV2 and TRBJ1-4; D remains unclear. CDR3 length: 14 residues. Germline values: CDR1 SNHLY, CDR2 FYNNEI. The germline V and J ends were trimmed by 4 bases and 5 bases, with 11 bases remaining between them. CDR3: CASSVGIANEKLFF. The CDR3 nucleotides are TGTGCCAGCAGTGTGGGGATCGCGAATGAAAAACTGTTTTTT.

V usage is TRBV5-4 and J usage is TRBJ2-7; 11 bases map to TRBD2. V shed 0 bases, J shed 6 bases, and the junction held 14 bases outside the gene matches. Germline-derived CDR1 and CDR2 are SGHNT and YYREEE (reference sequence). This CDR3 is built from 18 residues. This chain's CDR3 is CASSLALLAGGVGSEQYF. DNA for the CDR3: TGTGCCAGCAGCTTGGCATTGCTAGCGGGAGGAGTGGGCTCCGAGCAGTACTTC.

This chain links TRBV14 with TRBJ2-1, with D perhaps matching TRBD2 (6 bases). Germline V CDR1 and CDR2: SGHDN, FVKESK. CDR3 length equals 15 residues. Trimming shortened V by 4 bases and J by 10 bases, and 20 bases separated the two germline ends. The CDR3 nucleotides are TGTGCCAGCAGCCCTACTAATGCGCCGGGACTGGAGCAGTTCTTC. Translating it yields CASSPTNAPGLEQFF.

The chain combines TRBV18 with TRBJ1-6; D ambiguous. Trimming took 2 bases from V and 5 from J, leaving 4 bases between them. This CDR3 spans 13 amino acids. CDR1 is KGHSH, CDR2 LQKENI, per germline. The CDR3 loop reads CASSPENNSPLHF. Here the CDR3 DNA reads TGTGCCAGCTCACCAGAAAATAATTCACCCCTCCACTTT.

CDR3 region: CASRLGLANYEQYF. The CDR3 coding sequence is TGTGCCAGCAGGTTAGGACTAGCTAACTACGAGCAGTACTTC. The chain links TRBV2 to TRBJ2-7, with 8 bases lining up with TRBD2. The J segment lost 3 bases and the V segment lost 6 bases, leaving 7 bases of the junction unmatched. This CDR3 is 14 amino acids long. Per germline, CDR1 SNHLY and CDR2 FYNNEI. Full variable domain (rest looked up from reference TRBV2 and TRBJ2-7): EPEVTQTPSHQVTQMGQEVILRCVPISNHLYFYWYRQILGQKVEFLVSFYNNEISEKSEIFDDQFSVERPDGSNFTLKIRSTKLEDSAMYFCASRLGLANYEQYFGPGTRLTVT.

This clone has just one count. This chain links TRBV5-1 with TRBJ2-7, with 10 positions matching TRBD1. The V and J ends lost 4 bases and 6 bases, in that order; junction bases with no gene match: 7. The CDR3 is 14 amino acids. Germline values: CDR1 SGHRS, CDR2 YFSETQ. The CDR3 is CASSPGTGVGEQYF. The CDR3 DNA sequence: TGCGCCAGCAGCCCTGGGACAGGGGTAGGCGAGCAGTACTTC. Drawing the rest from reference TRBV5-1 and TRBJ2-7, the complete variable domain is KAGVTQTPRYLIKTRGQQVTLSCSPISGHRSVSWYQQTPGQGLQFLFEYFSETQRNKGNFPGRFSGRQFSNSRSEMNVSTLELGDSALYLCASSPGTGVGEQYFGPGTRLTVT.

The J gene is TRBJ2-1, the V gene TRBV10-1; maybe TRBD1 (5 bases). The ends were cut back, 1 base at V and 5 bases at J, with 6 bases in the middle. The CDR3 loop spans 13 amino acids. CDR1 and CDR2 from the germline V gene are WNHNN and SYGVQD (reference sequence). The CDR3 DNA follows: TGCGCCAGCAGTGAGTACAGGAACAATGAGCAGTTCTTC. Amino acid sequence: CASSEYRNNEQFF.

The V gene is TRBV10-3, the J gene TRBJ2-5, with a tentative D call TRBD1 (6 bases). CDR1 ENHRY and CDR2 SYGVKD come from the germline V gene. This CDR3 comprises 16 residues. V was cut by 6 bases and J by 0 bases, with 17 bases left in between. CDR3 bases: TGTGCCATCAGCGCTGAGACAGGACCCTACCAAGAGACCCAGTACTTC. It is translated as CAISAETGPYQETQYF.

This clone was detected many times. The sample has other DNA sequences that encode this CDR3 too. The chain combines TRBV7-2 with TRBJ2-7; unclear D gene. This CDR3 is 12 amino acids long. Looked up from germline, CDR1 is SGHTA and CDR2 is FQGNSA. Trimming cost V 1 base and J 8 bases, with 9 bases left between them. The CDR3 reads CASSLVGGKQYF. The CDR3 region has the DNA TGTGCCAGCAGCTTAGTGGGCGGTAAGCAGTACTTC.

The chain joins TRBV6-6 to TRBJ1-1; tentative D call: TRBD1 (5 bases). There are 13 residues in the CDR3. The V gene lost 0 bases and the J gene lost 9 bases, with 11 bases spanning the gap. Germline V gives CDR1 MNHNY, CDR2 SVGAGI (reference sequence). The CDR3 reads CASSYSKQGKAFF. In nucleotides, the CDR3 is TGTGCCAGCAGTTACTCGAAGCAGGGTAAAGCTTTCTTT.

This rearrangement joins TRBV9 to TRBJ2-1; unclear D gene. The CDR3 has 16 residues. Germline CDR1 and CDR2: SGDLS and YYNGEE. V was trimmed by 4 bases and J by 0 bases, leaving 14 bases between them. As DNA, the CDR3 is TGTGCCAGCAGCCCCCCGCCTGCAGCCTCCTACAATGAGCAGTTCTTC. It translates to CASSPPPAASYNEQFF.

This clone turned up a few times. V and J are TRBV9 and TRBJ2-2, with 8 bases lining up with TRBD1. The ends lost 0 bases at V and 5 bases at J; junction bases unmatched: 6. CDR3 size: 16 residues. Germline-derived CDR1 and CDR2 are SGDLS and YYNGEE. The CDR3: CASSVVGRGQTGELFF. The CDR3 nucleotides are TGTGCCAGCAGCGTAGTGGGCAGGGGGCAAACCGGGGAGCTGTTTTTT.

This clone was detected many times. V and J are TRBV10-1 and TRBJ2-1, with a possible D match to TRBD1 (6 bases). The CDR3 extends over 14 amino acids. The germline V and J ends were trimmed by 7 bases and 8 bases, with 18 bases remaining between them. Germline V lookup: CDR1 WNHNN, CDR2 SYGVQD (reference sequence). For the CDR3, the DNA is TGCGCCAGCATCACTCCAGGGGCACCTGATGAGCAGTTCTTC. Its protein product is CASITPGAPDEQFF.

The DNA for the CDR3 is TGTGCCAGTAGTATAATCCGGGTCGGAGGGGGACAGCCCCAGCATTTT. Translation: CASSIIRVGGGQPQHF. This rearrangement joins TRBV19 to TRBJ1-5, with a possible D match to TRBD1 (6 bases). V lost 2 bases and J lost 7, with 18 bases in between. The CDR3 spans 16 residues. CDR1 is LNHDA, CDR2 SQIVND, per germline (reference sequence).

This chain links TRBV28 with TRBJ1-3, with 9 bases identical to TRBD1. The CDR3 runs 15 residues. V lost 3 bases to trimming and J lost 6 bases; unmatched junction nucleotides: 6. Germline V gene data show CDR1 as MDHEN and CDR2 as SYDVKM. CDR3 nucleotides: TGTGCCAGCAGTTTGCCGGGACAGGGATTAAACACCATATATTTT. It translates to CASSLPGQGLNTIYF.

The CDR3, as DNA: TGTGCCTGGAGTGATTGGGGGGGTGAAAAACTGTTTTTT. Amino acids: CAWSDWGGEKLFF. The V gene is TRBV30, the J gene TRBJ1-4, with D possibly being TRBD1 (5 bases). This CDR3 contains 13 residues. The germline V gene has CDR1 GTSNPN and CDR2 SVGIG (reference sequence). V was pared by 1 base and J by 7 bases, with 10 bases between. The whole variable domain, remainder taken from reference TRBV30 and TRBJ1-4, is SQTIHQWPATLVQPVGSPLSLECTVEGTSNPNLYWYRQAAGRGLQLLFYSVGIGQISSEVPQNLSASRPQDRQFILSSKKLLLSDSGFYLCAWSDWGGEKLFFGSGTQLSVL.

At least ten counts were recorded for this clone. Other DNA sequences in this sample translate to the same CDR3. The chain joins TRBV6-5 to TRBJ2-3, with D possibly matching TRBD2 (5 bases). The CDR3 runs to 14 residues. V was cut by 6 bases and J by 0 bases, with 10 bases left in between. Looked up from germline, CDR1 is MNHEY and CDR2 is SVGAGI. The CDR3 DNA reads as TGTGCCAGCAGCGACCGGGGTAGCACAGATACGCAGTATTTT. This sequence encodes CASSDRGSTDTQYF.

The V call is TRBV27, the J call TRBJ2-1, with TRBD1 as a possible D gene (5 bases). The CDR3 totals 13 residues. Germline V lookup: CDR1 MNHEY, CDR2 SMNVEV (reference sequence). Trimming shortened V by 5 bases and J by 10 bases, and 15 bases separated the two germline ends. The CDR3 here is CASSLQGISEQFF. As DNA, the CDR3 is TGTGCCAGCAGTCTGCAGGGAATTAGCGAGCAGTTCTTC.

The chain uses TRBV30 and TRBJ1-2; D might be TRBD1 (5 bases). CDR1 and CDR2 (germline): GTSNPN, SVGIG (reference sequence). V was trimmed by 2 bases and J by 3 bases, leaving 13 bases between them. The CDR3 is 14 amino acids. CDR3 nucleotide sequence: TGTGCCTGGAGTCCTCCAGGGAGTTACTATGGCTACACCTTC. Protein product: CAWSPPGSYYGYTF.

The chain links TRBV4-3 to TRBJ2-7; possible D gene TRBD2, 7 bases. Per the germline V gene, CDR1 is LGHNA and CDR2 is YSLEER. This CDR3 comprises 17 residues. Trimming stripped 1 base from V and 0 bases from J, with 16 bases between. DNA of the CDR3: TGCGCCAGCAGCCAAGTAGGGGGGGCGGGTATCTCCTACGAGCAGTACTTC. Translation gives CASSQVGGAGISYEQYF.

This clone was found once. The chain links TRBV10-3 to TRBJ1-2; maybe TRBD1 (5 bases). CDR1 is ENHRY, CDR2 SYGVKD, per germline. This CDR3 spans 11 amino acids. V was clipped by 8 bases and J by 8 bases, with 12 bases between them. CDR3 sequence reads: CAIGDGGGYTF. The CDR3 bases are TGTGCCATCGGGGACGGGGGAGGCTACACCTTC.

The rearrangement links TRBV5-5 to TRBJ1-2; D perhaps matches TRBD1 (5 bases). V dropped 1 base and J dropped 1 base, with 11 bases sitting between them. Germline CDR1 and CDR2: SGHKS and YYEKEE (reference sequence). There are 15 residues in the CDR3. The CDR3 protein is CASSLRRADNYGYTF. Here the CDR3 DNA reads TGTGCCAGCAGCTTGCGCAGGGCGGATAACTATGGCTACACCTTC.

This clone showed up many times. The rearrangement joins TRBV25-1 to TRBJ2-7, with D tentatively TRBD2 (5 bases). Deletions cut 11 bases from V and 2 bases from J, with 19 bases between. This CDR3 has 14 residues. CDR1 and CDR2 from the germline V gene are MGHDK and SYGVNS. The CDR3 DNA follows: TGTGCCCCGATTAGCGTGGGCTTTCCCTACGAGCAGTACTTC. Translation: CAPISVGFPYEQYF.

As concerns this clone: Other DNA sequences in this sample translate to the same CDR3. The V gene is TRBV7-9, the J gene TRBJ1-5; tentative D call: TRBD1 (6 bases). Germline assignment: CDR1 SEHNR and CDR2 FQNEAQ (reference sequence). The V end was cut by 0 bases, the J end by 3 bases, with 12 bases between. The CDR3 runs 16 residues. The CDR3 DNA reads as TGTGCCAGCAGCTTAGCGGGGGGGCCTAACAATCAGCCCCAGCATTTT. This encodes CASSLAGGPNNQPQHF.

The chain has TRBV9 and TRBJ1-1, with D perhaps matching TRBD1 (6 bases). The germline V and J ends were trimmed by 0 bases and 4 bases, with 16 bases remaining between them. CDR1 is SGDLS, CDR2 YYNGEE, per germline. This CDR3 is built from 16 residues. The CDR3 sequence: CASSVGSGGAGTEAFF. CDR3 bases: TGTGCCAGCAGCGTAGGGAGTGGGGGCGCAGGCACTGAAGCTTTCTTT.

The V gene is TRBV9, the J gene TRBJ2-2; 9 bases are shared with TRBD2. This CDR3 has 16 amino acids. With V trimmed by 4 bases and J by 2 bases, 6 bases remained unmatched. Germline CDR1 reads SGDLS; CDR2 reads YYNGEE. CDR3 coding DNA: TGTGCCAGCAGCATCCGCGGGAGGGGTAACACCGGGGAGCTGTTTTTT. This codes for CASSIRGRGNTGELFF.